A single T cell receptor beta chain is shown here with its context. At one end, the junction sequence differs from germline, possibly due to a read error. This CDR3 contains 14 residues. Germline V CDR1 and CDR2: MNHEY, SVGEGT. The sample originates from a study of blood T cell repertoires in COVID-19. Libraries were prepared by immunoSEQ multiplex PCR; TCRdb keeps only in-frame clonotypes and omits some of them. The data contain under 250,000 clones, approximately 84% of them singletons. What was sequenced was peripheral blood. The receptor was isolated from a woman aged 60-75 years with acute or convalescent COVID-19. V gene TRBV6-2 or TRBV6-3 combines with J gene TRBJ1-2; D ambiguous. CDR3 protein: CASGYGGVYYGYTF. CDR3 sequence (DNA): TGTGCCAGCGGTTACGGCGGGGTTTACTATGGCTACACCTTC.